This T cell receptor (beta chain) was sequenced during a study of T cells in Graves' hyperthyroidism and ophthalmopathy. On this clonotype itself: Antigen: not known. Just one base apart from a much larger clone, this may be a read error.

TCR beta CDR3 regions were amplified from RNA. RT-PCR in the first round (using the HTBI primer set) targeted the TCR CDR3. TCRdb processed the multiplex PCR reads anew with MiXCR; each CDR3 protein has one entry. The sample has 700,000 to 850,000 distinct CDR3 sequences; about a third are singletons. Study-wide results and caveats: It was a median about 6.5 months before onset that the model predicted ophthalmopathy.

Germline CDR1 and CDR2: SGHNT and YYREEE (reference sequence). The CDR3 is 14 residues long. If no ophthalmopathy progression occurred within 18 months, Graves' hyperthyroidism was stable. Orbital computed tomography, thyroid ultrasound, serum thyroxine and TRAb, and clinical symptoms together informed the diagnoses. What was sequenced was blood. V usage is TRBV5-4 and J usage is TRBJ1-2; no definite D call. The receptor was isolated from a woman in her thirties or forties with Graves' hyperthyroidism. In DNA, the CDR3 is TGTGCCAGCAGCTCCCTGGAAGGGAACTATCGCTACACCTTC. Protein product: CASSSLEGNYRYTF.